This TCR beta chain was sequenced during a study of T cell responses to AZD1222 COVID-19 vaccine. General study findings and limits: Researchers took repertoire samples only after the peak T cell response had come. Baseline seropositivity characterized only a handful of AZD1222 recipients. Donors were largely white British and mainly female; clonal diversity was possibly underestimated.

The method was immunoSEQ multiplex PCR; TCRdb's version includes in-frame clones alone and lacks a portion of them. The profile shows 30,000 to 35,000 clones, around nine tenths of them singletons. For this clone: Its antigen is undetermined.

This CDR3 contains 18 residues. The sample consisted of peripheral blood, taken 28 days after the second AZD1222 dose. The rearrangement joins TRBV21-1 to TRBJ2-7; the table's TRBD2 call for D was not verified on the DNA. TRBV21-1 is designated a pseudogene. The receptor was derived from an adult who received the AZD1222 COVID-19 vaccine. The CDR3 spells CASSKRGAGGSYSYEQYF. The CDR3 DNA reads TGTGCCAGCAGCAAGCGAGGAGCGGGGGGTTCTTACTCCTACGAGCAGTACTTC.